This section outlines one T cell receptor (delta chain) sequence together with its context. Its recognized antigen is unknown. TCRdb records a much larger clone's protein for this DNA, with a difference at residue 10 that likely arises from a read error; the protein given is the translation of the DNA. The library was made by multiplex PCR. The sequencing machine was an Illumina MiSeq. Every sorted gammadelta T cell sample had both its TCR gamma (TRG) and TCR delta (TRD) chains sequenced. On the authors' methods: Clonotype tree plots, accumulated frequency of the top 20 clonotypes, diversity index (DI) and D75 metrics were included in the repertoire analyses. In TCRdb, clones were called once more from the public reads by CATT, and rows of identical DNA were later combined. It is TCRdb's table, rather than the study itself, that gives the V and J calls and clone size. This sample holds 85,000 to 95,000 delta-chain clones; roughly 1.4% were observed only once. The ten largest make up 7% to 9.5% of the sample.

These data are taken from a study of γδ T cells in repeated Plasmodium falciparum infection (dated by TCRdb to about 2021). Background on the whole study: Malian children exposed to intense seasonal malaria transmission were enrolled in the natural-infection arm and compared with Australian children matched for age and gender. Four controlled human malaria infections were administered to about five malaria-naive U.S. adults over around 640 days by bites from P. falciparum NF54-infected Anopheles stephensi mosquitoes. The study looked at how repeated Plasmodium falciparum infection shapes the human gammadelta T cell repertoire, using both natural infection in Mali and controlled human malaria infection. Samples from controlled-infection subjects were taken at baseline, just before selected infections, and 21 days after each infection. Malian gammadelta TCR repertoires were analysed cross-sectionally during no-transmission periods and were analysed longitudinally across acute febrile malaria episodes. What the research found in general, with its limitations: Repeated controlled infections appeared to drive waves of new clonotype selection in Vdelta2-negative, largely Vdelta1+, gammadelta TCR repertoires. Because the controlled-infection cohort was small, analysis of inter-individual variability in gammadelta T cell responses was limited. Compared with Australian children, Malian children appeared to have Vdelta2-negative gammadelta TCR repertoires that were more clonally expanded, less diverse and less shared. The Malian cohort was drawn from a small rural village made up mostly of one ethnic group, which limits generalizability. A highly stable polyclonal repertoire over time and infection, with many inter-individual overlapping TCRgamma sequences, was shown by Vgamma9/Vdelta2+ TCR repertoires.

For bulk TCR repertoire analysis, Vgamma9/Vdelta2+ and Vdelta2-negative gammadelta T cell populations were isolated by flow sorting from peripheral blood mononuclear cells. Taken from cysteine to phenylalanine, the CDR3 has 21 residues. Only the CDR3 region is kept as DNA, spanning 63 bases read in frame from base 1. From the germline V gene, CDR1 is TSWWSYY and CDR2 is QGS. V was cut back by 4 bases and J by 0 bases, leaving a gap of 30 bases between them. The clonotype was recovered from a pool of human donors (malaria-infected and uninfected, not separated). Source material: gamma-delta T cells from blood. The chain is encoded by TRDV1 joined to TRDJ1; a weak D assignment points to TRDD3 (6 bases agree). The J gene, left out of TCRdb, was set here by checking the DNA against germline. The bases read TGTGCTCTTGGGGGGCACAGAGGTCCTGCGCCCTGGGGAGAGTACACCGATAAACTCATCTTT. It is translated as CALGGHRGPAPWGEYTDKLIF.